This T cell receptor beta chain came from a study of cytomegalovirus exposure and HLA in healthy donors. The germline gives CDR1 LNHDA, CDR2 SQIVND (reference sequence). The CDR3 contains 15 residues. The V gene end was trimmed by 5 bases and the J gene end by 2 bases; junction bases not matched to a gene: 5. Both 60 Vbeta primers and 13 Jbeta primers went into the PCR. Libraries were prepared by immunoSEQ multiplex PCR; TCRdb keeps only in-frame clonotypes and omits some of them. The sample includes approximately 38,000 clones, approximately 79% of them seen just once. This clone is a singleton in its sample.

The genes are TRBV19 and TRBJ1-5, with TRBD1 identical over 8 bases. The material sequenced was PBMCs. The source is a woman younger than 35 in good health and CMV-seropositive. CDR3 bases: TGTGCCAGTAGTGGACAGGGCCAACGCAATCAGCCCCAGCATTTT. Translating it yields CASSGQGQRNQPQHF.